This T cell receptor beta chain is from a study of shared clonotypes between healthy human individuals. General study results and limits: Against clonotypes common to all four donors, non-shared ones had lower generation probabilities. Researchers sampled blood only, noting tissue repertoires likely differ.

Using immunoSEQ multiplex PCR, the repertoire was profiled, and TCRdb retains in-frame clones only, with some absent. The sample shows approximately 2,300,000 clones, about nine tenths of them seen only once. The CDR3 loop spans 15 amino acids. Germline loops: CDR1 SGHRS, CDR2 YFSETQ. The V end lost 5 bases, the J end lost 4 bases, and 16 bases lay between the germline ends. About this clone itself: What it binds is not known.

Splitting of CD4+ cells produced CD45RA+ naive and CD45RA-negative memory subsets. The chain joins TRBV5-1 to TRBJ1-3; D uncertain. Sequencing was done on a sample of naive CD4+ T cells from PBMCs. Subset in this sample: CD45RA+ positively selected. This receptor was obtained from a man in his late teens or twenties in good health. Some clones in this sample may be carry-over from other donors' samples. The CDR3 bases are TGCGCCAGCAGAACCGGTCTCGGAATCGGAAACACCATATATTTT. This codes for CASRTGLGIGNTIYF. Full variable domain (remainder filled in from reference TRBV5-1 and TRBJ1-3): KAGVTQTPRYLIKTRGQQVTLSCSPISGHRSVSWYQQTPGQGLQFLFEYFSETQRNKGNFPGRFSGRQFSNSRSEMNVSTLELGDSALYLCASRTGLGIGNTIYFGEGSWLTVV.